The present T cell receptor beta chain was sequenced within a study of shared clonotypes between healthy human individuals. Regarding the study as a whole: Non-shared clonotypes had lower generation probabilities than those shared by all four donors. It was anticipated that sequencing depth would influence how many clonotypes donors shared.

CDR1 and CDR2 (germline): MNHEY, SMNVEV (reference sequence). This CDR3 spans 12 amino acids. V lost 9 bases and J lost 11, with 19 bases in between. The naive CD8 fraction comprised CD45RO-negative cells positively selected for CCR7 and excluded terminally differentiated effector memory CD45RA+ cells. Points on this clone: Its specificity is unknown.

Here immunoSEQ multiplex PCR was the method, and the copy in TCRdb shows in-frame clones only, minus some. The sample shows roughly 2 million clones, approximately 95% of them seen only once. Sample: naive CD8+ T cells sorted from blood. The genes are TRBV27 and TRBJ1-1; D is possibly TRBD1 (6 bases). This TCR came from a man between 18 and 35 years old in good health. CDR3 nucleotides: TGTGCCAGTGCGACAGGAACGAGTGCGGCTTTCTTT. This codes for CASATGTSAAFF.